These T cell receptor beta chains were read from a single sample in a study of control samples from healthy donors and cancer patients. This table comes from immunoSEQ multiplex PCR, and its TCRdb copy is limited to in-frame clones, with some not included. The table lists more than 90,000 clones, roughly 91% of them singletons, with about 7.8% in the top ten. Source material: blood. The receptors originated from a man in his thirties or forties in good health. The conserved cysteine and the conserved F or W are not part of the CDR3 here.

>TRBV12-3/TRBV12-4|TRBJ2-5
ASSFGATQY
>TRBV6-5|TRBJ2-5
ASMRRQLQETQY
>TRBV7-3|TRBJ1-1
ASSLYPATSPGTEAF
>TRBV19|TRBJ2-3
ASSIGAGTSTDTQY
>TRBV19|TRBJ1-5
ASSIMAQPQH
>TRBV7-9|TRBJ2-7
ASSLVGMGYEQY
>TRBV2|TRBJ1-5
ASSEPPGSQPQH
>TRBV3-1/TRBV3-2|TRBJ2-1
EGSRSSYNEQF
>TRBV11-2|TRBJ2-7
ASSVGKAKREGPEQY
>TRBV6-1|TRBJ2-7
ASSEMGTTPPYEQY
>TRBV10-2|TRBJ1-6
ASSEAGVVHSPLH
>TRBV4-1|TRBJ2-4
ASSQDTTAKNIQY
>TRBV4-3|TRBJ2-1
ASSQDFPSGISSYNEQF
>TRBV7-2|TRBJ2-5
ASSATSGRASETQY
>TRBV20-1|TRBJ1-1
SARARVEAF
>TRBV18|TRBJ2-1
ASSPVRTGADNEQF
>TRBV14|TRBJ2-5
ASSQPRVAGKETQY
>TRBV29-1|TRBJ1-2
SVGEFT
>TRBV6-5|TRBJ2-1
ASSYSGIHEQF